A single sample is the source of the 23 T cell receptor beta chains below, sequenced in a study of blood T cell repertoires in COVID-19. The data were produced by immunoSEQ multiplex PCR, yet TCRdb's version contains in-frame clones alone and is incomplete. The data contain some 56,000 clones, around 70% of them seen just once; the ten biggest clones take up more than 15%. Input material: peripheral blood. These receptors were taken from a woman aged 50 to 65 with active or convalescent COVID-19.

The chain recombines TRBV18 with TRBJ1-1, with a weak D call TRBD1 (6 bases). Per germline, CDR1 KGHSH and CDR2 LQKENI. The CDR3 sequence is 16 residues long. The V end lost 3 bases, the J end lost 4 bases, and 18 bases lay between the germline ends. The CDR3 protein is CASSPPGQPRGTEAFF. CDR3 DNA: TGTGCCAGCTCACCGCCGGGACAACCTCGGGGCACTGAAGCTTTCTTT.

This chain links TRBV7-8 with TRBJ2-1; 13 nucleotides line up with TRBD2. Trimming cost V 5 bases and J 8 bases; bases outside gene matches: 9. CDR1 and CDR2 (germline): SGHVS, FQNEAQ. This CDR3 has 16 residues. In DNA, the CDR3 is TGTGCCAGCAGCCGGCGGACTAGCGGGAGTGGAGATGAGCAGTTCTTC. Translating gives CASSRRTSGSGDEQFF.

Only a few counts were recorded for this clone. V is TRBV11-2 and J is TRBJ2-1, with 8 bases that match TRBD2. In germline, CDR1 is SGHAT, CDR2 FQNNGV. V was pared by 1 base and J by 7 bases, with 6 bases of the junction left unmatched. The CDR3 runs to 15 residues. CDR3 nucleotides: TGTGCCAGCAGCTTAGCGACTAGCGTGAGGAATGAGCAGTTCTTC. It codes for CASSLATSVRNEQFF.

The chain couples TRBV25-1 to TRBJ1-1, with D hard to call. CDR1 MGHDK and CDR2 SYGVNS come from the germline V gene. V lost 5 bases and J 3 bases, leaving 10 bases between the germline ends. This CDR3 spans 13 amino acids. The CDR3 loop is CASSKVRDTEAFF. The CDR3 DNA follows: TGTGCCAGCAGTAAAGTCCGAGACACTGAAGCTTTCTTT.

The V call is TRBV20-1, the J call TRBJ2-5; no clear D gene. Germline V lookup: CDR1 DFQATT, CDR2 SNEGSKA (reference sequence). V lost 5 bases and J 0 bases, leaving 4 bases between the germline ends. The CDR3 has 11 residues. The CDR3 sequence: CSAEHQETQYF. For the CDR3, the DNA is TGCAGTGCTGAGCACCAAGAGACCCAGTACTTC.

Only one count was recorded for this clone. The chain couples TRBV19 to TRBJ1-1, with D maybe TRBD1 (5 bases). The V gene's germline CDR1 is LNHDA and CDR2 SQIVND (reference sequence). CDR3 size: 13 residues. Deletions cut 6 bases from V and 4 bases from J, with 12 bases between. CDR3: CASSWGGSTEAFF. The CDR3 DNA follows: TGTGCCAGTAGCTGGGGGGGGAGCACTGAAGCTTTCTTT. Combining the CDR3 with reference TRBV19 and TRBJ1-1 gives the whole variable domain DGGITQSPKYLFRKEGQNVTLSCEQNLNHDAMYWYRQDPGQGLRLIYYSQIVNDFQKGDIAEGYSVSREKKESFPLTVTSAQKNPTAFYLCASSWGGSTEAFFGQGTRLTVV.

The CDR3 DNA is TGCGCCAGCAGCTTGGAGTCAGGCTCCTACGAGCAGTACTTC. Translation: CASSLESGSYEQYF. This chain links TRBV5-1 with TRBJ2-7; no clear D. The CDR3 has 14 residues. V dropped 0 bases and J dropped 0 bases, with 7 bases sitting between them. CDR1 is SGHRS, CDR2 YFSETQ, per germline.

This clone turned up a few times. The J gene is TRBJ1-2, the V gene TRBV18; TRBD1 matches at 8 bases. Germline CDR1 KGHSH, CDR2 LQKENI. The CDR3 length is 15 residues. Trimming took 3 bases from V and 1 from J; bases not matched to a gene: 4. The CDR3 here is CASSPGQVINYGYTF. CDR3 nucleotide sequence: TGTGCCAGCTCACCGGGACAGGTTATTAACTATGGCTACACCTTC.

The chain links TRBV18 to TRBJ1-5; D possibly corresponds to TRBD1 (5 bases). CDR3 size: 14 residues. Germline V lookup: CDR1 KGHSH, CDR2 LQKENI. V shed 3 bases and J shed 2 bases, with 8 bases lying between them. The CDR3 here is CASSPLTGNQPQHF. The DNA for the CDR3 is TGTGCCAGCTCACCCCTGACAGGCAATCAGCCCCAGCATTTT. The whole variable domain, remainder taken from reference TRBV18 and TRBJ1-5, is NAGVMQNPRHLVRRRGQEARLRCSPMKGHSHVYWYRQLPEEGLKFMVYLQKENIIDESGMPKERFSAEFPKEGPSILRIQQVVRGDSAAYFCASSPLTGNQPQHFGDGTRLSIL.

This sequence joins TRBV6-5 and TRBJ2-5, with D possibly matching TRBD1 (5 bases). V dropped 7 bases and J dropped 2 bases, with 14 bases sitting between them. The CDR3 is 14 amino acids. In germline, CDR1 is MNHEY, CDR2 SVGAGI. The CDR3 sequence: CASTPVAGQETQYF. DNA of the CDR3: TGTGCCAGCACCCCTGTGGCAGGGCAAGAGACCCAGTACTTC.

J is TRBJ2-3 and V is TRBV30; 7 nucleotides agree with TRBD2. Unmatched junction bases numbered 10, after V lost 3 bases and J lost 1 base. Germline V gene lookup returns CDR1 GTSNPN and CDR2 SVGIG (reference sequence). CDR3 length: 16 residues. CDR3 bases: TGTGCCTGGAGCAGAGCGGGATCGACCCGCACAGATACGCAGTATTTT. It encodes CAWSRAGSTRTDTQYF.

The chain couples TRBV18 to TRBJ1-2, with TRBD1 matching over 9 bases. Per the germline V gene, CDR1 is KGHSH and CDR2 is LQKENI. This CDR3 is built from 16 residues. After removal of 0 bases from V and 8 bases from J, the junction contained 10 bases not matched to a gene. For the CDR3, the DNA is TGTGCCAGCTCACCACCCACGGGACAGGGACTAGGCGGCTACACCTTC. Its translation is CASSPPTGQGLGGYTF.

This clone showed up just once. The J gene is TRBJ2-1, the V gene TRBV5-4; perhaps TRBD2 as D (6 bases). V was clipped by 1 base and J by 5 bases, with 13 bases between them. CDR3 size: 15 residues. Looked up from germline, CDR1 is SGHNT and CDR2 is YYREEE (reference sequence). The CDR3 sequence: CASSLPPGLDNEQFF. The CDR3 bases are TGTGCCAGCAGCTTGCCTCCGGGACTCGACAATGAGCAGTTCTTC.

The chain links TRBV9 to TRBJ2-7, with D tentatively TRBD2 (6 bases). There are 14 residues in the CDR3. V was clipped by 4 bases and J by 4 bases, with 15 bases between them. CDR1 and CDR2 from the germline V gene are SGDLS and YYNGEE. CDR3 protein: CASSWEAVAYEQYF. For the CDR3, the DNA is TGTGCCAGCAGCTGGGAGGCAGTGGCATACGAGCAGTACTTC. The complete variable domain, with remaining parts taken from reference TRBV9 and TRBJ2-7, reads DSGVTQTPKHLITATGQRVTLRCSPRSGDLSVYWYQQSLDQGLQFLIQYYNGEERAKGNILERFSAQQFPDLHSELNLSSLELGDSALYFCASSWEAVAYEQYFGPGTRLTVT.

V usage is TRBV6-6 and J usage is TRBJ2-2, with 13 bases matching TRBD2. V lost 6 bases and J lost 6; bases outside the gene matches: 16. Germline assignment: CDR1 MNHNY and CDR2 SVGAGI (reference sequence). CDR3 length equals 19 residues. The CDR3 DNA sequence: TGTGCCAGCAGCTCTACTCCATTCGGACTAGCGGGAGACCCCGGGGAGCTGTTTTTT. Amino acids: CASSSTPFGLAGDPGELFF.

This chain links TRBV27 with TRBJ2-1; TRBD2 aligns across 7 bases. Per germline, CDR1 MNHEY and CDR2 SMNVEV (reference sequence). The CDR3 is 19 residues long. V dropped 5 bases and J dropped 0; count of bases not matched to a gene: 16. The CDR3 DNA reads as TGTGCCAGCAGTAACCGGGACTACCGAGAGATCAGCTCCTACAATGAGCAGTTCTTC. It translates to CASSNRDYREISSYNEQFF.

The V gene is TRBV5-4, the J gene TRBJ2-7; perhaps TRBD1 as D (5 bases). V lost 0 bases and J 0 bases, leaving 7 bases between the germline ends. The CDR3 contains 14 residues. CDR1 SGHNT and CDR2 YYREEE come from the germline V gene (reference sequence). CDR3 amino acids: CASSLDRSSYEQYF. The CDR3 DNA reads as TGTGCCAGCAGCTTGGACAGGAGCTCCTACGAGCAGTACTTC.

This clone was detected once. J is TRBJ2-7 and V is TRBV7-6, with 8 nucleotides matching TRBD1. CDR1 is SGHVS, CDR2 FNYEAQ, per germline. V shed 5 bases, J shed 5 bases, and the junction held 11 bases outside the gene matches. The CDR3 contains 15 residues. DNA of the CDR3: TGTGCCAGCAGCGAAAGCCCCGGGACAGGCCACGAGCAGTACTTC. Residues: CASSESPGTGHEQYF. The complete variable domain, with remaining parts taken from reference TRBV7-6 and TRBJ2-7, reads GAGVSQSPRYKVTKRGQDVALRCDPISGHVSLYWYRQALGQGPEFLTYFNYEAQQDKSGLPNDRFSAERPEGSISTLTIQRTEQRDSAMYRCASSESPGTGHEQYFGPGTRLTVT.

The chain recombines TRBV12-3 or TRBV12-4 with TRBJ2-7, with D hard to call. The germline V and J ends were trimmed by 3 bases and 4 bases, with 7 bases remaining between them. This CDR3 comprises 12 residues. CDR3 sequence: CASSFVEYEQYF. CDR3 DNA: TGTGCCAGCAGTTTTGTAGAGTACGAGCAGTACTTC.

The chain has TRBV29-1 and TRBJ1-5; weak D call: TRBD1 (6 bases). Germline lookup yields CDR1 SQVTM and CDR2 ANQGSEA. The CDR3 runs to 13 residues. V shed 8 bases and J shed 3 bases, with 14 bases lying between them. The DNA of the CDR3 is TGCAGCTACCGGGACAACTTCAATCAGCCCCAGCATTTT. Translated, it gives CSYRDNFNQPQHF.

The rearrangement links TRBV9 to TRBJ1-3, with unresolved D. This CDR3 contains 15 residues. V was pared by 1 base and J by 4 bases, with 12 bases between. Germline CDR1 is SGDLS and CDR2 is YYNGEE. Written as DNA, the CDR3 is TGTGCCAGCAGCGTATATCCCACAACGGGAAACACCATATATTTT. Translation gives CASSVYPTTGNTIYF.

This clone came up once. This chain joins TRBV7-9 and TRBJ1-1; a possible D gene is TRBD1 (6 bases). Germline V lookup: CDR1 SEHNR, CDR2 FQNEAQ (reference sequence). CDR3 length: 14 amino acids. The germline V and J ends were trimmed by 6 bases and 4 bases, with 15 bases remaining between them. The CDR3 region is CASSGYRESTEAFF. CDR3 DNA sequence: TGTGCCAGCAGTGGTTACAGGGAGTCCACTGAAGCTTTCTTT. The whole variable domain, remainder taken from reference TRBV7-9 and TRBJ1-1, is DTGVSQNPRHKITKRGQNVTFRCDPISEHNRLYWYRQTLGQGPEFLTYFQNEAQLEKSRLLSDRFSAERPKGSFSTLEIQRTEQGDSAMYLCASSGYRESTEAFFGQGTRLTVV.

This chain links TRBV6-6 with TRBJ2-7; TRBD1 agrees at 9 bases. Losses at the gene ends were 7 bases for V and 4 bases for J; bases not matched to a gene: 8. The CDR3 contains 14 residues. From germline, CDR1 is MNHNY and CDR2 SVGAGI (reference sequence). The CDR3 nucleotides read TGTGCCAGCAAATCCGGGACAGGGAAATACGAGCAGTACTTC. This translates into CASKSGTGKYEQYF.